This entry lists 21 T cell receptor beta chains sequenced from one sample in a study of blood T cell repertoires in COVID-19. TCRdb keeps only in-frame clones here, not all; method: immunoSEQ multiplex PCR. The data hold around 68,000 clones, with 85% observed a single time. The sample comprised peripheral blood. These receptor sequences come from a man older than 75 with acute or convalescent COVID-19.

This chain connects TRBV7-2 to TRBJ2-3; TRBD2 aligns across 11 bases. The germline V gene has CDR1 SGHTA and CDR2 FQGNSA. The junction had 9 bases not matched to a gene; V was cut back by 4 bases and J by 6 bases. CDR3 size: 16 residues. CDR3 nucleotide sequence: TGTGCCAGCAGCTCCACTAGCGGGAGTGGGAGGGATACGCAGTATTTT. Amino acid sequence: CASSSTSGSGRDTQYF. Drawing the rest from reference TRBV7-2 and TRBJ2-3, the complete variable domain is GAGVSQSPSNKVTEKGKDVELRCDPISGHTALYWYRQSLGQGLEFLIYFQGNSAPDKSGLPSDRFSAERTGGSVSTLTIQRTQQEDSAVYLCASSSTSGSGRDTQYFGPGTRLTVL.

This clone is a singleton in its sample. The J gene is TRBJ1-1, the V gene TRBV9, with D perhaps TRBD1 (5 bases). Trimming removed 4 bases at V and 3 bases at J, with 10 bases between. CDR3 length: 13 residues. Germline lookup yields CDR1 SGDLS and CDR2 YYNGEE. The CDR3 DNA reads TGTGCCAGCAGCACGCAGGGTTACACTGAAGCTTTCTTT. It translates to CASSTQGYTEAFF.

This chain uses TRBV4-3 with TRBJ2-1; TRBD2 matches at 7 bases. Unmatched junction bases numbered 3, after V lost 3 bases and J lost 4 bases. This CDR3 contains 14 residues. Germline CDR1 is LGHNA and CDR2 is YSLEER. The CDR3 is CASSHLAGYNEQFF. The CDR3 DNA reads as TGCGCCAGCAGCCATTTAGCGGGTTACAATGAGCAGTTCTTC.

This rearrangement joins TRBV10-3 to TRBJ2-7, with a possible D match to TRBD1 (5 bases). Germline lookup yields CDR1 ENHRY and CDR2 SYGVKD. Trimming cost V 2 bases and J 5 bases, with 13 bases left between them. The CDR3 is 14 residues long. The CDR3 loop reads CAISEDQGVHEQYF. In DNA, the CDR3 is TGTGCCATCAGTGAGGACCAGGGTGTCCACGAGCAGTACTTC.

The count of this clone is one. This chain connects TRBV10-3 to TRBJ2-7; 10 bases map to TRBD1. The J segment lost 2 bases and the V segment lost 8 bases, leaving 3 bases of the junction unmatched. CDR3 size: 13 residues. Germline CDR1 reads ENHRY; CDR2 reads SYGVKD. The CDR3 is CAIAGQGAYEQYF. The CDR3 coding sequence is TGTGCCATCGCAGGACAGGGGGCCTACGAGCAGTACTTC.

The chain combines TRBV5-1 with TRBJ2-3; 9 bases are shared with TRBD1. Germline loops: CDR1 SGHRS, CDR2 YFSETQ. The CDR3 spans 13 residues. V lost 4 bases to trimming and J lost 4 bases; unmatched junction nucleotides: 1. CDR3 DNA sequence: TGCGCCAGCAGCACAGGGGGCGCAGATACGCAGTATTTT. This codes for CASSTGGADTQYF.

The chain links TRBV12-3 or TRBV12-4 to TRBJ1-2; maybe TRBD1 (6 bases). The CDR3 is made up of 13 amino acids. V was shortened by 6 bases and J by 8 bases, with 16 bases between the two germline ends. Here the CDR3 DNA reads TGTGCCAGCAGCCCACAGGGCCCTGGGGGCTACACCTTC. It encodes CASSPQGPGGYTF.

V gene TRBV6-5 combines with J gene TRBJ1-5; TRBD1 aligns across 7 bases. The germline V gene encodes CDR1 MNHEY and CDR2 SVGAGI. CDR3 length equals 15 residues. J gave up 4 bases and V 6 bases, and 9 bases lay outside the gene matches. The CDR3: CASRRDRRTNQPQHF. The DNA of the CDR3 is TGTGCCAGCAGGCGGGACAGAAGAACTAATCAGCCCCAGCATTTT.

This clone showed up just once. This rearrangement joins TRBV7-9 to TRBJ1-2; 8 bases fit TRBD1. Germline assignment: CDR1 SEHNR and CDR2 FQNEAQ (reference sequence). The CDR3 covers 15 residues. V lost 5 bases to trimming and J lost 0 bases; unmatched junction nucleotides: 5. In nucleotides, the CDR3 is TGTGCCAGCAGCGTTACAGGGGGGGCTAACTATGGCTACACCTTC. Translated, it gives CASSVTGGANYGYTF.

The rearrangement links TRBV6-2 or TRBV6-3 to TRBJ1-1; maybe TRBD1 (6 bases). Germline-derived CDR1 and CDR2 are MNHEY and SVGEGT. V dropped 2 bases and J dropped 1 base, with 11 bases sitting between them. The CDR3 sequence is 15 residues long. The CDR3 nucleotides are TGTGCCAGCAGTTACCCGACAGGTCGGAACACTGAAGCTTTCTTT. This sequence encodes CASSYPTGRNTEAFF.

Details on this clone: This sample includes further DNA sequences coding for the same CDR3. This chain links TRBV30 with TRBJ1-5, with a tentative D call TRBD1 (5 bases). There are 14 residues in the CDR3. From germline, CDR1 is GTSNPN and CDR2 SVGIG (reference sequence). The V end was cut by 0 bases, the J end by 6 bases, with 12 bases between. CDR3 DNA: TGTGCCTGGAGTGTACGGCAGGGAGGTCAGCCCCAGCATTTT. As protein: CAWSVRQGGQPQHF. The entire variable domain, with the rest obtained from reference TRBV30 and TRBJ1-5, is as follows: SQTIHQWPATLVQPVGSPLSLECTVEGTSNPNLYWYRQAAGRGLQLLFYSVGIGQISSEVPQNLSASRPQDRQFILSSKKLLLSDSGFYLCAWSVRQGGQPQHFGDGTRLSIL.

The CDR3: CASSTRTSLAELLYEQYF. DNA for the CDR3: TGTGCCAGCAGCACCCGAACTTCCCTGGCGGAGCTTCTATACGAGCAGTACTTC. The gene calls are TRBV11-2 and TRBJ2-7; the D is unclear. Germline V CDR1 and CDR2: SGHAT, FQNNGV. Trimming removed 5 bases at V and 4 bases at J, with 27 bases between. The CDR3 is 18 residues long.

The chain employs TRBV18 and TRBJ1-1; 7 bases are a match to TRBD1. Trimming removed 3 bases from V and 0 bases from J; junction bases left unmatched: 7. Germline-derived CDR1 and CDR2 are KGHSH and LQKENI. The CDR3 extends over 16 amino acids. The CDR3 loop is CASSPFQGEVNTEAFF. CDR3 coding DNA: TGTGCCAGCTCACCTTTTCAGGGGGAAGTGAACACTGAAGCTTTCTTT.

This clone was detected a few times. The J gene is TRBJ2-3, the V gene TRBV2, with 9 nucleotides matching TRBD2. With V trimmed by 6 bases and J by 5 bases, 9 bases remained unmatched. CDR1 is SNHLY and CDR2 is FYNNEI in the germline V gene. This CDR3 contains 15 residues. The DNA for the CDR3 is TGTGCCAGCAGCCCCCTCGCGGGGGGGGTAGATACGCAGTATTTT. Encoded protein: CASSPLAGGVDTQYF.

The rearrangement links TRBV6-5 to TRBJ1-6; 9 bases are shared with TRBD1. The CDR3 has 16 residues. Unmatched junction bases numbered 6, after V lost 0 bases and J lost 9 bases. CDR1 is MNHEY and CDR2 is SVGAGI in the germline V gene. The chain's CDR3 is CASSYSAGTGSSPLHF. CDR3 DNA sequence: TGTGCCAGCAGTTACTCCGCCGGGACAGGGAGTTCACCCCTCCACTTT.

The genes are TRBV30 and TRBJ1-5; D remains unclear. The CDR3 is 12 residues long. Trimming stripped 1 base from V and 9 bases from J, with 10 bases between. CDR1 is GTSNPN and CDR2 is SVGIG in the germline V gene (reference sequence). The CDR3 region is CAWSEQDRPQHF. In nucleotides, the CDR3 is TGTGCCTGGAGTGAGCAGGATCGGCCCCAGCATTTT. Full variable domain (rest looked up from reference TRBV30 and TRBJ1-5): SQTIHQWPATLVQPVGSPLSLECTVEGTSNPNLYWYRQAAGRGLQLLFYSVGIGQISSEVPQNLSASRPQDRQFILSSKKLLLSDSGFYLCAWSEQDRPQHFGDGTRLSIL.

The chain is built from TRBV30 and TRBJ2-7, with 8 bases lining up with TRBD2. Germline V gives CDR1 GTSNPN, CDR2 SVGIG (reference sequence). The CDR3 length is 16 residues. Trimming removed 0 bases from V and 3 bases from J; junction bases left unmatched: 10. This chain's CDR3 is CAWSVLTVSGSYEQYF. CDR3 DNA: TGTGCCTGGAGTGTACTAACGGTGAGCGGGAGCTACGAGCAGTACTTC.

The gene calls are TRBV5-6 and TRBJ1-4, with TRBD1 identical over 10 bases. Germline CDR1 reads SGHDT; CDR2 reads YYEEEE. Trimming took 1 base from V and 0 from J; bases not matched to a gene: 3. This CDR3 has 17 residues. The DNA of the CDR3 is TGTGCCAGCAGCTTGCTGGGACAGGGGCCAACTAATGAAAAACTGTTTTTT. Protein sequence: CASSLLGQGPTNEKLFF.

The chain joins TRBV11-2 to TRBJ1-2, with D possibly being TRBD1 (5 bases). V lost 5 bases and J 0 bases, leaving 19 bases between the germline ends. The CDR3 runs 17 residues. Germline V gene sequence: CDR1 SGHAT, CDR2 FQNNGV. The CDR3 is CASSPPTGLLANYGYTF. The CDR3 DNA is TGTGCCAGCAGCCCCCCAACGGGACTCCTAGCTAACTATGGCTACACCTTC.

This clone appeared a single time. The V gene is TRBV5-1, the J gene TRBJ1-1; a possible D gene is TRBD1 (6 bases). The V gene lost 4 bases and the J gene lost 1 base, with 11 bases spanning the gap. The CDR3 is 14 residues long. Germline CDR1 reads SGHRS; CDR2 reads YFSETQ. CDR3 coding DNA: TGCGCCAGCAGCCTAGGGACATCGAACACTGAAGCTTTCTTT. Translating gives CASSLGTSNTEAFF. Variable domain in full (rest from reference TRBV5-1 and TRBJ1-1): KAGVTQTPRYLIKTRGQQVTLSCSPISGHRSVSWYQQTPGQGLQFLFEYFSETQRNKGNFPGRFSGRQFSNSRSEMNVSTLELGDSALYLCASSLGTSNTEAFFGQGTRLTVV.

The chain couples TRBV6-5 to TRBJ2-2, with D maybe TRBD2 (5 bases). CDR1 and CDR2 from the germline V gene are MNHEY and SVGAGI. This CDR3 spans 14 amino acids. V was pared by 5 bases and J by 2 bases, with 9 bases between. The CDR3: CASSPGLNTGELFF. Written as DNA, the CDR3 is TGTGCCAGCAGTCCCGGACTTAACACCGGGGAGCTGTTTTTT.